These T cell receptor beta chains were read from a single sample in a study of T cells in Graves' hyperthyroidism and ophthalmopathy. TCRdb reanalysed the multiplex PCR reads using MiXCR and keeps one entry per CDR3 protein. The top ten hold 3.5% to 4.5% of the sample, which has about 610,000 distinct CDR3 sequences, under 15% seen once. Source material: blood. Receptors originate from a woman aged 40 to 50 with Graves' ophthalmopathy. The CDR3 runs from the conserved cysteine through the conserved F or W. The D gene is left open where the match is weak. Where a row states a size, it is once, few, many or the class of an expanded clone; other rows omit it.

abundance	v_gene	d_gene	j_gene	CDR3nt	CDR3aa
many	TRBV30	TRBD1	TRBJ1-2	TGTGCCTGGAGAGCCAGGGACAGGCCGAACTATGGCTACACCTTC	CAWRARDRPNYGYTF
many	TRBV30	.	TRBJ1-2	TGTGCCTGGAGTGACCCCGTTCGGGGGTGGACTTTAGGCTACACCTTC	CAWSDPVRGWTLGYTF
many	TRBV29-1	.	TRBJ2-7	TGCAGCGTTGCAACCGGGACGACGGAGACCGAGCAGTACTTC	CSVATGTTETEQYF
many	TRBV9	TRBD2	TRBJ2-7	TGTGCCAGCATTGGCGGGAGGGTCTACGAGCAGTACTTC	CASIGGRVYEQYF
many	TRBV28	.	TRBJ2-5	TGTGCCAGCAGTTTGCCAGGGGAGGCGGAGACCCAGTACTTC	CASSLPGEAETQYF
.	TRBV6-2/TRBV6-3	.	TRBJ1-2	TGTGCCAGCAGTTACGAGGGAGGAGGGGGTTATGGCTACACCTTC	CASSYEGGGGYGYTF
many	TRBV2	TRBD2	TRBJ2-5	TGTGCCAGCAGGCGCAATCCGGGACTAGCGGTGGAGACCCAGTACTTC	CASRRNPGLAVETQYF
many	TRBV12-3/TRBV12-4	TRBD1	TRBJ1-2	TGTGCCAGCAATTCCCGGTCTCGACAGGGCGAAGGCTACACCTTC	CASNSRSRQGEGYTF
many	TRBV28	TRBD1	TRBJ2-5	TGTGCCAGCAGCGGGACAGGGGGCGGAGGAGAGACCCAGTACTTC	CASSGTGGGGETQYF
many	TRBV12-5	TRBD1	TRBJ1-2	TGTGCTAGTGGTTTGGGGACAGGGAAGGCCCATGGCTACACCTTC	CASGLGTGKAHGYTF
many	TRBV6-5	.	TRBJ1-1	TGTGCCAGCAGACCAGGGTTCGGGAACACTGAAGCTTTCTTT	CASRPGFGNTEAFF
many	TRBV12-3/TRBV12-4	TRBD1	TRBJ1-2	TGTGCCAGCAAGACAGGGAGAGATTGGAGTGAGGGCTACACCTTC	CASKTGRDWSEGYTF
many	TRBV6-5	.	TRBJ1-1	TGTGTAGCGGGGGTGGGGGGAACTGAAGCTTTCTTT	CVAGVGGTEAFF
few	TRBV5-1	.	TRBJ2-7	TGCGCCAGCAGCTTGGCTCCCGACTACGAGCAGTACTTC	CASSLAPDYEQYF
.	TRBV12-3/TRBV12-4	TRBD2	TRBJ2-2	TGTGCCAGCCTGAGGCTAGCGGGAGGGAACACCGGGGAGCTGTTTTTT	CASLRLAGGNTGELFF
many	TRBV29-1	TRBD1	TRBJ2-5	TGCAGCGCTACGGGACAGGGATCCGGAGAGACCCAGTACTTC	CSATGQGSGETQYF
many	TRBV19	.	TRBJ1-5	TGTGCCAGTAGTATGTTAGGCAGGGGACTGAATCAGCCCCAGCATTTT	CASSMLGRGLNQPQHF
few	TRBV28	TRBD2	TRBJ2-7	TGTGCCAGCAGTTTACACCCGAAGCGGGGGGAGCAGTACTTC	CASSLHPKRGEQYF
many	TRBV7-2	.	TRBJ2-7	TGTGCCAGCAGCTACCCCGGGACGCTACAGTACTTC	CASSYPGTLQYF
few	TRBV30	TRBD1	TRBJ1-2	TGTGCCGCTCCGGGACAGGGGTCTTTCAAGGACGCCTATGGCTACACCTTC	CAAPGQGSFKDAYGYTF
many	TRBV15	TRBD2	TRBJ2-3	TGTGCCACCGCCGCGGGAGGCTCGAGGGATACGCAGTATTTT	CATAAGGSRDTQYF
many	TRBV6-1	.	TRBJ2-7	TGTGCCAGCAGAAGCGAGAATAGACCCACCGGTGACTACGAGCAGTACTTC	CASRSENRPTGDYEQYF
many	TRBV12-3/TRBV12-4	TRBD2	TRBJ2-5	TGTGCCAGCAGTTTTCGGGGGGGGCGACAAGAGACCCAGTACTTC	CASSFRGGRQETQYF
many	TRBV5-1	.	TRBJ1-3	TGCGCCAGCAGCTTGGCCGGGGCGACGAGAAACACCATATATTTT	CASSLAGATRNTIYF
many	TRBV27	.	TRBJ2-6	TGTGCCAGCAGTTTACTTGGGGTAACCGGGGCCAACGTCCTGACTTTC	CASSLLGVTGANVLTF